This is a list of T cell receptor beta chains from one sample in a study of T cell clones after liver transplantation. TCRdb's table, derived via immunoSEQ multiplex PCR, lists solely in-frame clones and lacks some. The table has more than 100,000 clones, around 80% seen once. The source was CD4+ T cells from blood, collected 47 months after liver transplant. Source of these receptors: a human patient who received a liver transplant. Part of the T cells may come from the graft donor. Each CDR3 is given without its conserved first and last residue. Fields, in order: V gene, J gene, CDR3 protein.

V gene: TRBV19; J gene: TRBJ1-1; CDR3 protein: ASSGLPNTEAF
V gene: TRBV7-2; J gene: TRBJ2-7; CDR3 protein: ASSLARQVSYEQY
V gene: TRBV11-2; J gene: TRBJ1-5; CDR3 protein: ASSKGASGSQPQH
V gene: TRBV29-1; J gene: TRBJ2-5; CDR3 protein: SVGTSPHGRAKETQY
V gene: TRBV28; J gene: TRBJ1-1; CDR3 protein: ASRGRPEAF
V gene: TRBV6-6; J gene: TRBJ1-1; CDR3 protein: ASSYAMANTEAF
V gene: TRBV7-7; J gene: TRBJ2-2; CDR3 protein: ASSPGLITGELF
V gene: TRBV27; J gene: TRBJ2-1; CDR3 protein: ASSQAGTSGRNEQF
V gene: TRBV30; J gene: TRBJ1-2; CDR3 protein: AWKQGAGGYT
V gene: TRBV5-1; J gene: TRBJ2-5; CDR3 protein: ASRSGTSIETQY
V gene: TRBV5-1; J gene: TRBJ2-1; CDR3 protein: ASSFGQEPRNEQF
V gene: TRBV2; J gene: TRBJ1-2; CDR3 protein: ASTRGEYGYT
V gene: TRBV11-2; J gene: TRBJ2-5; CDR3 protein: ASSLDRGLQETQY
V gene: TRBV21-1; J gene: TRBJ1-2; CDR3 protein: ASSNAGTGRRWGYT
V gene: TRBV5-1; J gene: TRBJ2-1; CDR3 protein: ASSLTGWEQF
V gene: TRBV27; J gene: TRBJ2-2; CDR3 protein: ASSFTTGELF
V gene: TRBV7-9; J gene: TRBJ1-3; CDR3 protein: ASSLFTHGYRATGNTIY
V gene: TRBV28; J gene: TRBJ1-4; CDR3 protein: ASKRSNEKLF
V gene: TRBV16; J gene: TRBJ2-5; CDR3 protein: ASSEGQQETQY
V gene: TRBV9; J gene: TRBJ2-6; CDR3 protein: ASSAQSGANVLT
V gene: TRBV19; J gene: TRBJ1-1; CDR3 protein: ASGLQGPGSTEAF
V gene: TRBV28; J gene: TRBJ1-2; CDR3 protein: ASDRTNYGYT
V gene: TRBV7-2; J gene: TRBJ1-6; CDR3 protein: ASSLGAGYMGSPLH
V gene: TRBV4-1; J gene: TRBJ1-3; CDR3 protein: ASSQDRRGHSGNTIY
V gene: TRBV5-8; J gene: TRBJ2-1; CDR3 protein: ASSLTASGRRNEQF
V gene: TRBV6-1; J gene: TRBJ1-3; CDR3 protein: ASSPLVGGGNTIY